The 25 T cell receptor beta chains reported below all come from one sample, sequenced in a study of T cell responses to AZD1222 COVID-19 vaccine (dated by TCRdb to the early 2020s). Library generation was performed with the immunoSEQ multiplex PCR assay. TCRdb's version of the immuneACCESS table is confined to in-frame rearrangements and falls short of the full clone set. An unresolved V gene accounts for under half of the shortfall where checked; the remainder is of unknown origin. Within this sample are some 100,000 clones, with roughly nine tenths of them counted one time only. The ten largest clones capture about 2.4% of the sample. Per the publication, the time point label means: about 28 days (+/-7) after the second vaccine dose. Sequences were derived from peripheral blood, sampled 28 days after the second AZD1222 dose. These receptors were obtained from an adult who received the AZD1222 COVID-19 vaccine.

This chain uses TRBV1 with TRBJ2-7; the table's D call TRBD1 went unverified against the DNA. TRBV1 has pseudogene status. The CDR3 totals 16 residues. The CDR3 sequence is CTHPCLAAQGDYEQYF. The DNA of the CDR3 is TGCACCCATCCATGCTTGGCCGCACAGGGAGACTACGAGCAGTACTTC.

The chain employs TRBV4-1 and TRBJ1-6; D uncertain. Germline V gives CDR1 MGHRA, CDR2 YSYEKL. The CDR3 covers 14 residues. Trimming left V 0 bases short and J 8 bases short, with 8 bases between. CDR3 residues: CASSQDARDSPLHF. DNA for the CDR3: TGCGCCAGCAGCCAAGACGCAAGGGATTCACCCCTCCACTTT.

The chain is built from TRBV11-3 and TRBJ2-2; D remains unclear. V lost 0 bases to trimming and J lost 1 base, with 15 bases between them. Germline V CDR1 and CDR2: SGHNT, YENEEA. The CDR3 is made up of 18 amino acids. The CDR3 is CASSLDSSTARNTGELFF. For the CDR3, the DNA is TGTGCCAGCAGCTTAGATTCTTCGACTGCTCGGAACACCGGGGAGCTGTTTTTT. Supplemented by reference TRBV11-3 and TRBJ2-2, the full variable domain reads EAGVVQSPRYKIIEKKQPVAFWCNPISGHNTLYWYLQNLGQGPELLIRYENEEAVDDSQLPKDRFSAERLKGVDSTLKIQPAELGDSAVYLCASSLDSSTARNTGELFFGEGSRLTVL.

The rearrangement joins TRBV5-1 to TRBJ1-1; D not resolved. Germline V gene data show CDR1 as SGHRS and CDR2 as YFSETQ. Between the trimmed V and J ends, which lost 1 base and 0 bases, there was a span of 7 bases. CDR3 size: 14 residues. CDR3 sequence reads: CASSLHGMNTEAFF. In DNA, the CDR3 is TGCGCCAGCAGCTTGCATGGGATGAACACTGAAGCTTTCTTT.

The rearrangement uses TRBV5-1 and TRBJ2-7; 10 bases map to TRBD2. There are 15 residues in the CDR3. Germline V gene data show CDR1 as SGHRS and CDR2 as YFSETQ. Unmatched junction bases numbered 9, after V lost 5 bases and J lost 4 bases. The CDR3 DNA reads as TGCGCCAGCAGATACGCTAGCGGGAGTTCTTACGAGCAGTACTTC. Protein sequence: CASRYASGSSYEQYF. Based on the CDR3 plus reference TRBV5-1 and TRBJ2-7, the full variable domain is KAGVTQTPRYLIKTRGQQVTLSCSPISGHRSVSWYQQTPGQGLQFLFEYFSETQRNKGNFPGRFSGRQFSNSRSEMNVSTLELGDSALYLCASRYASGSSYEQYFGPGTRLTVT.

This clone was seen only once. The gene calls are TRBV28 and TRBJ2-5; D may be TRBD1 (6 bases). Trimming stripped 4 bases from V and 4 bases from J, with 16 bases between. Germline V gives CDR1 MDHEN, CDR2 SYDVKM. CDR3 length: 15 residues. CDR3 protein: CASSSSGTYAETQYF. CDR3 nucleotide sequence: TGTGCCAGCAGTTCATCCGGGACATACGCAGAGACCCAGTACTTC.

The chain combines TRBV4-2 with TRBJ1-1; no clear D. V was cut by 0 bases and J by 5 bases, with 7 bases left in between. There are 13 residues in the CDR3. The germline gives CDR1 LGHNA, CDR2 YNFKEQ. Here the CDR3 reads CASSQESLTEAFF. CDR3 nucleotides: TGTGCCAGCAGCCAAGAGTCGTTGACTGAAGCTTTCTTT.

CDR3 amino acids: CASSPGTGGISNGYTF. The DNA of the CDR3 is TGTGCCAGCAGCCCGGGGACAGGGGGCATTTCTAATGGCTACACCTTC. This chain links TRBV11-1 with TRBJ1-2, with 12 bases lining up with TRBD1. The CDR3 is 16 residues long. With V trimmed by 5 bases and J by 6 bases, 10 bases remained unmatched. The germline V gene has CDR1 SGHAT and CDR2 FQDESV (reference sequence).

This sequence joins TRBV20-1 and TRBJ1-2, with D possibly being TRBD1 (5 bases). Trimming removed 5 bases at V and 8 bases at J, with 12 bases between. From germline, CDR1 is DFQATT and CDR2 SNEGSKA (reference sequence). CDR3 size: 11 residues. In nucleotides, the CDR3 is TGCAGTGCTCAAGGATGGGGGGGCTACACCTTC. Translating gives CSAQGWGGYTF.

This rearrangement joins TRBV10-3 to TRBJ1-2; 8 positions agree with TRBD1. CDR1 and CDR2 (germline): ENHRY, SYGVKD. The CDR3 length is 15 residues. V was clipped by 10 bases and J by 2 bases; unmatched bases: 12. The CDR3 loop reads CATRTGLGLNYGYTF. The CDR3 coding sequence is TGTGCCACCCGGACAGGGCTCGGACTGAACTATGGCTACACCTTC.

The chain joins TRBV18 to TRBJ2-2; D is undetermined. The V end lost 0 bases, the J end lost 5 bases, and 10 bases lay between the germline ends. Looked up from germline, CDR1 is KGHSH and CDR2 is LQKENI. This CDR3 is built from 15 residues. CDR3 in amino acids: CASSPPSADTGELFF. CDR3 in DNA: TGTGCCAGCTCACCACCCTCGGCGGATACCGGGGAGCTGTTTTTT.

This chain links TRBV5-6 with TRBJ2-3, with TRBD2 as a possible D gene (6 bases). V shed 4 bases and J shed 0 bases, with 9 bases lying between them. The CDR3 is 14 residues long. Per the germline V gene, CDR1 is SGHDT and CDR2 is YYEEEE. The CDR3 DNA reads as TGTGCCAGCAGCCTCAGCGGGAGCACAGATACGCAGTATTTT. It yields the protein CASSLSGSTDTQYF.

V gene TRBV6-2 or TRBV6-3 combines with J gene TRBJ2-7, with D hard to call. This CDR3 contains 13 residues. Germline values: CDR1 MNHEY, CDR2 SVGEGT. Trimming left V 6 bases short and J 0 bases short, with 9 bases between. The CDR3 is CASSDPISYEQYF. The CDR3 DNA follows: TGTGCCAGCAGCGACCCTATCTCCTACGAGCAGTACTTC.

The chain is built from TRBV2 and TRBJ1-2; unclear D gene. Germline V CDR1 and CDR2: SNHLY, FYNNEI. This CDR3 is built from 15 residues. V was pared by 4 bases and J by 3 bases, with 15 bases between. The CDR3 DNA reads TGTGCCAGCAGTGCCCAGGTTAATCCCTACTATGGCTACACCTTC. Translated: CASSAQVNPYYGYTF.

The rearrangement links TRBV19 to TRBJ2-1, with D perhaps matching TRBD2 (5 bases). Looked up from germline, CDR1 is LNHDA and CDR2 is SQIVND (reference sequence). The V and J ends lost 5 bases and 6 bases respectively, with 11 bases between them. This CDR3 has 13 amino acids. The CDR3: CASSVSGVNEQFF. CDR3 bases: TGTGCCAGTAGTGTCAGCGGCGTCAATGAGCAGTTCTTC. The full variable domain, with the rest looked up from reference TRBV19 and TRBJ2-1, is DGGITQSPKYLFRKEGQNVTLSCEQNLNHDAMYWYRQDPGQGLRLIYYSQIVNDFQKGDIAEGYSVSREKKESFPLTVTSAQKNPTAFYLCASSVSGVNEQFFGPGTRLTVL.

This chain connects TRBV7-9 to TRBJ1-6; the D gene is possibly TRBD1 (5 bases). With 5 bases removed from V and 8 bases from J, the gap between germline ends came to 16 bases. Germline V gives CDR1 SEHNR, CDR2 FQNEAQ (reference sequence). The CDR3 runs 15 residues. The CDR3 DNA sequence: TGTGCCAGCAGCCGGGCAGGGTTTCAGGATTCACCCCTCCACTTT. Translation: CASSRAGFQDSPLHF.

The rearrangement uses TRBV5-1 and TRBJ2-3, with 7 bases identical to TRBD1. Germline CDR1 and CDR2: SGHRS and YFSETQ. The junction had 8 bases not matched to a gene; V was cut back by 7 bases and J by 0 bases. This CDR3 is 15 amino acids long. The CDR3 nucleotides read TGCGCCAGCGGCATGGGACAGACTAGCACAGATACGCAGTATTTT. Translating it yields CASGMGQTSTDTQYF. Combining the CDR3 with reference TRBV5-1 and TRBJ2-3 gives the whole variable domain KAGVTQTPRYLIKTRGQQVTLSCSPISGHRSVSWYQQTPGQGLQFLFEYFSETQRNKGNFPGRFSGRQFSNSRSEMNVSTLELGDSALYLCASGMGQTSTDTQYFGPGTRLTVL.

CDR3 nucleotide sequence: TGTGCCAGCAGCCAGGGACTGATCCAAGAGACCCAGTACTTC. This sequence encodes CASSQGLIQETQYF. The chain combines TRBV7-6 with TRBJ2-5, with D possibly TRBD2 on 6 matching bases. The V gene's germline CDR1 is SGHVS and CDR2 FNYEAQ. V lost 5 bases to trimming and J lost 1 base, with 11 bases between them. This CDR3 is built from 14 residues.

The chain's CDR3 is CASSQHRTINYGYTF. As DNA, the CDR3 is TGTGCCAGCAGCCAGCACCGGACAATCAACTATGGCTACACCTTC. The chain links TRBV4-2 to TRBJ1-2, with D perhaps matching TRBD1 (5 bases). The CDR3 is 15 residues long. Per the germline V gene, CDR1 is LGHNA and CDR2 is YNFKEQ. Between the trimmed V and J ends, which lost 3 bases and 2 bases, there was a span of 13 bases.

CDR3: CASSPGLAGGQNEQYF. In DNA, the CDR3 is TGTGCCAGCAGTCCGGGACTAGCGGGGGGGCAGAACGAGCAGTACTTC. V usage is TRBV27 and J usage is TRBJ2-7; 16 positions match TRBD2. This CDR3 has 16 amino acids. Germline CDR1 and CDR2: MNHEY and SMNVEV (reference sequence). V lost 5 bases and J lost 5; bases outside the gene matches: 6.

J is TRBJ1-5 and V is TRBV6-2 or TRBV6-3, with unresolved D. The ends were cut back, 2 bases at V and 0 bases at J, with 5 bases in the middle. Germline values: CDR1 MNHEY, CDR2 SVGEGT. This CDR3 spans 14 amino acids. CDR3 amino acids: CASSYKNSNQPQHF. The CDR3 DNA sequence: TGTGCCAGCAGTTACAAGAATAGCAATCAGCCCCAGCATTTT.

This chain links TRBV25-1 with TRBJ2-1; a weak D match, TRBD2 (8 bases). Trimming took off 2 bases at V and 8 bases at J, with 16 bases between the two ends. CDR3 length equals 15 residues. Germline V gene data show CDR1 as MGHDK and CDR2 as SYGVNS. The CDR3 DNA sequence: TGTGCCAGCAGTGAACCGGGACTAGGGGGCGATGAGCAGTTCTTC. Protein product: CASSEPGLGGDEQFF.

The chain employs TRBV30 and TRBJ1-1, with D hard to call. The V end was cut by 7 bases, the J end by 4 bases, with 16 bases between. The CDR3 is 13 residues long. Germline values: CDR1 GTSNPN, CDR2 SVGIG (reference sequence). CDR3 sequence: CALDRAVPTEAFF. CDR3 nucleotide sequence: TGTGCCTTGGATAGGGCAGTGCCCACTGAAGCTTTCTTT. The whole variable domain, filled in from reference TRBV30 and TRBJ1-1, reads SQTIHQWPATLVQPVGSPLSLECTVEGTSNPNLYWYRQAAGRGLQLLFYSVGIGQISSEVPQNLSASRPQDRQFILSSKKLLLSDSGFYLCALDRAVPTEAFFGQGTRLTVV.

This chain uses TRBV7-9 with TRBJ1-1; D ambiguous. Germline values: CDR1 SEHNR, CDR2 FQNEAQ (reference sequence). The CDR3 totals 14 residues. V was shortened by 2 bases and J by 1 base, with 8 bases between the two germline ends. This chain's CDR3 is CASSLRRENTEAFF. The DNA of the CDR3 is TGTGCCAGCAGCTTAAGGCGGGAGAACACTGAAGCTTTCTTT.

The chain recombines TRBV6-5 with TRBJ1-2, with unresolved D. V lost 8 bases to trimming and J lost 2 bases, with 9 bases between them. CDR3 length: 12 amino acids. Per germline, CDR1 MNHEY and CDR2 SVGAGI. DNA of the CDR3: TGTGCCAGCTCCCCCCGAAACTATGGCTACACCTTC. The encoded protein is CASSPRNYGYTF.